The rows below give T cell receptor beta chains drawn from one sample of a study of OX40 agonist ivuxolimab in advanced cancers. The table came from immunoSEQ multiplex PCR; TCRdb's copy has only in-frame clones and leaves some out. Of 35,000 to 50,000 clones listed, 70% to 90% are singletons. The sequencing here drew on CD4+ or CD8+ T cells sorted from blood, taken in a trial of the OX40 agonist ivuxolimab. The receptors were gathered from an adult with an advanced solid tumor such as melanoma, head and neck, liver or kidney cancer. Each CDR3 is given with its conserved first and last residue. A D gene is named only where the DNA matches it firmly. Some rows mark clone size as missing; the rest say once, few, many or name a class of expanded clone.

TRBV7-8	TRBD1	once	TRBJ2-7	CASSFGGQGAMIDEQYF	TGTGCCAGCAGCTTTGGGGGCCAGGGGGCTATGATCGACGAGCAGTACTTC
TRBV30	-	-	TRBJ2-1	CAWSVRRPEQFF	TGTGCCTGGAGTGTACGTCGGCCGGAGCAGTTCTTC
TRBV13	-	-	TRBJ2-4	CASSLLAKNIQYF	TGTGCCAGCAGCCTCTTAGCCAAAAACATTCAGTACTTC
TRBV29-1	-	-	TRBJ2-1	CSVGDRGYEQFF	TGCAGCGTTGGGGACCGTGGATATGAGCAGTTCTTC
TRBV4-1	-	-	TRBJ1-5	CASSEGRGHQPQHF	TGCGCCAGCAGCGAAGGACGGGGTCATCAGCCCCAGCATTTT
TRBV5-6	TRBD1	-	TRBJ1-2	CASSFGQGALLYGYTF	TGTGCCAGCAGCTTTGGACAGGGGGCTCTCCTATATGGCTACACCTTC
TRBV27	TRBD2	-	TRBJ2-1	CASSPSGTSGRSGEQFF	TGTGCCAGCAGTCCTTCCGGGACTAGCGGGAGGTCGGGTGAGCAGTTCTTC
TRBV6-5	-	-	TRBJ2-5	CASSYSNLGQETQYF	TGTGCCAGCAGTTACTCGAATTTGGGGCAGGAGACCCAGTACTTC
TRBV27	TRBD2	-	TRBJ2-1	CASRRLAGVYNEQFF	TGTGCCAGCAGGCGACTAGCGGGAGTCTACAATGAGCAGTTCTTC
TRBV7-9	-	-	TRBJ1-4	CASSLVTSGWDEKLFF	TGTGCCAGCAGCTTAGTTACGTCCGGCTGGGATGAAAAACTGTTTTTT
TRBV7-6	-	-	TRBJ2-7	CASSPQSSYEQYF	TGTGCCAGCAGCCCCCAGAGCTCCTACGAGCAGTACTTC
TRBV4-1	-	-	TRBJ1-5	CASSQESSNQPQHF	TGCGCCAGCAGCCAAGAAAGTAGCAATCAGCCCCAGCATTTT
TRBV29-1	TRBD1	-	TRBJ2-7	CSVEDPQGISYEQYF	TGCAGCGTTGAAGATCCACAGGGGATCTCCTACGAGCAGTACTTC
TRBV18	-	medium-sized	TRBJ1-2	CASSPQKGSYYGYTF	TGTGCCAGCTCACCACAGAAGGGCAGCTACTATGGCTACACCTTC
TRBV6-5	TRBD1	-	TRBJ2-3	CASAAGGRDTQYF	TGTGCCAGCGCCGCAGGGGGCAGGGATACGCAGTATTTT
TRBV13	-	-	TRBJ2-3	CASSFREELLTDTQYF	TGTGCCAGCAGCTTCAGGGAAGAACTACTCACAGATACGCAGTATTTT
TRBV9	TRBD2	-	TRBJ2-1	CASSVGLAGGGEQFF	TGTGCCAGCAGCGTAGGACTAGCGGGGGGTGGCGAGCAGTTCTTC
TRBV7-9	TRBD1	-	TRBJ1-2	CASSLGGQGNYGYTF	TGTGCCAGCAGCTTAGGGGGACAGGGCAACTATGGCTACACCTTC
TRBV7-8	-	once	TRBJ2-3	CASSSQTDTQYF	TGTGCCAGCAGCTCGCAAACAGATACGCAGTATTTT
TRBV6-5	-	-	TRBJ2-5	CASSPLPGASETQYF	TGTGCCAGCAGCCCCCTCCCGGGAGCGTCGGAGACCCAGTACTTC
TRBV5-6	-	-	TRBJ2-7	CASSLAYEQYF	TGTGCCAGCAGCTTGGCCTACGAGCAGTACTTC
TRBV27	TRBD2	-	TRBJ2-5	CASRGRGGLETQYF	TGTGCCAGCAGGGGGAGGGGAGGGCTAGAGACCCAGTACTTC
TRBV18	TRBD1	-	TRBJ1-2	CASSPRPGQGPNYGYTF	TGTGCCAGCTCACCACGGCCGGGACAGGGCCCGAACTATGGCTACACCTTC
TRBV5-6	TRBD2	-	TRBJ2-5	CASSWGTSGTETQYF	TGTGCCAGCAGCTGGGGGACTAGCGGGACGGAGACCCAGTACTTC
TRBV11-2	TRBD2	-	TRBJ2-3	CASSLVLRERTDTQYF	TGTGCCAGCAGCTTAGTGCTGCGGGAGCGCACAGATACGCAGTATTTT
TRBV5-1	-	-	TRBJ2-1	CATDGGDKYNEQFF	TGCGCCACCGACGGAGGTGACAAGTACAATGAGCAGTTCTTC
TRBV27	-	once	TRBJ1-1	CASSLAPLGAAFF	TGTGCCAGCAGCCTCGCGCCCCTAGGGGCAGCTTTCTTT
TRBV2	TRBD1	-	TRBJ1-2	CASGQGRGYTF	TGTGCCAGCGGACAGGGAAGAGGCTACACCTTC
TRBV5-6	-	-	TRBJ2-4	CASSLGAGELNIQYF	TGTGCCAGCAGCCTTGGAGCAGGGGAGCTGAACATTCAGTACTTC
TRBV9	TRBD2	-	TRBJ2-1	CASSVVGTSGGNEQFF	TGTGCCAGCAGCGTAGTTGGGACTAGCGGAGGTAATGAGCAGTTCTTC
TRBV15	-	-	TRBJ2-5	CATSRDKGIQETQYF	TGTGCCACCAGCAGAGATAAGGGGATCCAAGAGACCCAGTACTTC
TRBV6-6	-	-	TRBJ1-2	CASLTGMGYTF	TGTGCCAGCCTCACCGGGATGGGCTACACCTTC
TRBV5-1	-	-	TRBJ2-7	CASSLVAPMNRVSYEQYF	TGCGCCAGCAGCTTGGTGGCCCCGATGAACAGGGTATCCTACGAGCAGTACTTC
TRBV4-1	TRBD1	-	TRBJ1-5	CASSPINRGSSNQPQHF	TGCGCCAGCAGCCCAATTAACAGGGGATCTAGCAATCAGCCCCAGCATTTT
TRBV7-9	-	once	TRBJ1-2	CASSLAGNYGYTF	TGTGCCAGCAGCTTAGCAGGGAACTATGGCTACACCTTC
TRBV19	TRBD2	-	TRBJ2-2	CASSKLREGNTGELFF	TGTGCCAGTAGTAAACTCCGGGAGGGCAACACCGGGGAGCTGTTTTTT
TRBV28	-	-	TRBJ1-1	CATFWGAGGNTEAFF	TGTGCCACCTTTTGGGGGGCCGGGGGGAACACTGAAGCTTTCTTT
TRBV7-9	-	-	TRBJ2-7	CASSPGGGVEQYF	TGTGCCAGCAGCCCCGGAGGGGGGGTCGAGCAGTACTTC
TRBV29-1	TRBD1	-	TRBJ2-2	CSAAPDRGLTGELFF	TGCAGCGCTGCTCCGGACAGGGGGCTCACCGGGGAGCTGTTTTTT
TRBV4-1	-	-	TRBJ1-1	CASSQVGTSEAFF	TGCGCCAGCAGCCAAGTAGGGACGAGTGAAGCTTTCTTT
TRBV19	-	-	TRBJ1-1	CASSIRDIGPTEAFF	TGTGCCAGTAGTATCCGGGACATAGGGCCCACTGAAGCTTTCTTT
TRBV7-9	-	-	TRBJ2-1	CASSFGGPIEQFF	TGTGCCAGCAGCTTTGGGGGGCCTATTGAGCAGTTCTTC
TRBV30	-	-	TRBJ1-5	CAWSVRRGSNQPQHF	TGTGCCTGGAGTGTTCGGAGGGGGAGCAATCAGCCCCAGCATTTT
TRBV5-1	-	once	TRBJ2-2	CASSRRGPGTGELFF	TGCGCCAGCAGCAGAAGAGGACCTGGGACCGGGGAGCTGTTTTTT
TRBV6-1	-	few	TRBJ1-2	CASSEVGVGAYTF	TGTGCCAGCAGTGAAGTGGGGGTAGGGGCCTACACCTTC
TRBV27	TRBD2	-	TRBJ2-3	CASKAGGPLDTQYF	TGTGCCAGCAAAGCGGGAGGGCCATTGGATACGCAGTATTTT
TRBV28	TRBD1	-	TRBJ2-7	CASSLRDRNIYEQYF	TGTGCCAGCAGTTTAAGGGACAGGAACATCTACGAGCAGTACTTC
TRBV13	TRBD1	-	TRBJ2-7	CASSLDRGYEQYF	TGTGCCAGCAGCTTGGACAGGGGCTACGAGCAGTACTTC
TRBV9	-	few	TRBJ2-7	CASSVAPGSSYEQYF	TGTGCCAGCAGCGTAGCCCCAGGGAGCTCCTACGAGCAGTACTTC
TRBV2	-	-	TRBJ1-1	CASSEEGRRNTEAFF	TGTGCCAGCAGTGAAGAGGGCAGGAGGAACACTGAAGCTTTCTTT
TRBV7-6	-	-	TRBJ2-7	CASSPPGRLSYEQYF	TGTGCCAGCAGCCCCCCCGGGCGGTTGTCCTACGAGCAGTACTTC
TRBV9	TRBD1	few	TRBJ1-2	CASSVDRGGYTF	TGTGCCAGCAGCGTAGACAGGGGTGGCTACACCTTC
TRBV7-6	TRBD1	-	TRBJ1-4	CASSLDGQGQDEKLFF	TGTGCCAGCAGCTTAGATGGACAGGGGCAAGATGAAAAACTGTTTTTT
TRBV28	-	-	TRBJ1-5	CASSSPRWSLNQPQHF	TGTGCCAGCAGTTCACCCCGTTGGAGCCTCAATCAGCCCCAGCATTTT
TRBV25-1	TRBD1	-	TRBJ2-5	CASGGQQETQYF	TGTGCCAGCGGGGGACAGCAAGAGACCCAGTACTTC
TRBV7-8	-	once	TRBJ1-5	CASSLGTLGQPQHF	TGTGCCAGCAGCCTCGGGACCCTAGGCCAGCCCCAGCATTTT
TRBV27	-	-	TRBJ2-1	CASSLYLDPLGSYNEQFF	TGTGCCAGCAGTTTATATTTAGACCCCCTAGGCTCCTACAATGAGCAGTTCTTC
TRBV18	-	few	TRBJ2-7	CASSSTDSVTYEQYF	TGTGCCAGCTCATCGACGGACTCCGTAACCTACGAGCAGTACTTC
TRBV5-8	TRBD1	once	TRBJ2-5	CASSYGQGLRETQYF	TGTGCCAGCAGTTACGGACAGGGTCTGAGGGAGACCCAGTACTTC